This T cell receptor beta chain was found in a study of blood T cell repertoires in COVID-19. Study background: Acute and convalescent COVID-19 samples came from the United States, Italy and Spain. T cells, B-cell-depleted T cells, or PBMCs supplied cDNA or gDNA.

Per the study methods: Cell counts per sample came from amplifying reference gene primers. Assay: immunoSEQ multiplex PCR; the TCRdb copy retains only in-frame clones and omits some. V and J calls and clone size are as listed in that table; D and trimming were resolved from the DNA. The sample consists of around 95,000 clones, 90% of them appearing once. Germline values: CDR1 SGHAT, CDR2 FQNNGV. This CDR3 has 16 residues. Trimming took 5 bases from V and 10 from J; bases not matched to a gene: 13. The source of this sequence is a man aged 50-59 years with acute or convalescent COVID-19. The material sequenced was peripheral blood. The chain couples TRBV11-2 to TRBJ2-3; 12 bases agree with TRBD1. The DNA for the CDR3 is TGTGCCAGCAGCCCAAGGAGGGGGACAGGGGGCCAACCGCAGTATTTT. Translating gives CASSPRRGTGGQPQYF.